The clone carrying this T cell receptor beta chain was picked up one time. As processed by the authors: Quantification of nucleated cells was approximated via reference gene primer amplification. The method was immunoSEQ multiplex PCR; TCRdb's version includes in-frame clones alone and lacks a portion of them. V and J calls and clone size come straight from that table; D and trimming were deduced from the DNA. The sample has some 330,000 clones; 85% to 90% are singletons. These data belong to a study of blood T cell repertoires in COVID-19. Study at large: The origin of the acute and convalescent COVID-19 samples was the United States, Italy and Spain. T cells, B-cell-depleted T cells, or PBMCs provided the cDNA or gDNA that served as material.

Germline V gene sequence: CDR1 SGHRS, CDR2 YFSETQ. The CDR3 spans 15 residues. The ends were cut back, 0 bases at V and 0 bases at J, with 9 bases in the middle. The rearrangement joins TRBV5-1 to TRBJ1-1; D not resolved. The sample comprised peripheral blood. The sequence was collected from a woman in her thirties with COVID-19, enrolled during active disease. The CDR3 loop reads CASSLALQMNTEAFF. In DNA form, the CDR3 reads TGCGCCAGCAGCTTGGCCTTACAGATGAACACTGAAGCTTTCTTT.